Presented here are 9 T cell receptor beta chains from one specimen sequenced in a study of healthy donors' naive CD4 and CD8 T cells. TCR libraries were built from 500 to 600 ng of total RNA by linear amplification. MiXCR, run by TCRdb on the reads, gives a single entry per CDR3 protein. The data contain approximately 180,000 distinct CDR3 sequences, 65% to 75% of them singletons. Sequencing used naive CD4+ and CD8+ T cells sorted from blood, pooled from several donors. The receptors come from a pool of human donors in good health; the sample pools cells from several healthy donors.

The chain employs TRBV19 and TRBJ2-7, with D possibly TRBD1 on 6 matching bases. The CDR3 runs to 16 residues. Per germline, CDR1 LNHDA and CDR2 SQIVND (reference sequence). Trimming stripped 3 bases from V and 5 bases from J, with 20 bases between. In nucleotides, the CDR3 is TGTGCCAGTAGTATGAGATTTCCGGGACAACAACACGAGCAGTACTTC. Translated, it gives CASSMRFPGQQHEQYF. The whole variable domain, remainder taken from reference TRBV19 and TRBJ2-7, is DGGITQSPKYLFRKEGQNVTLSCEQNLNHDAMYWYRQDPGQGLRLIYYSQIVNDFQKGDIAEGYSVSREKKESFPLTVTSAQKNPTAFYLCASSMRFPGQQHEQYFGPGTRLTVT.

The chain couples TRBV29-1 to TRBJ2-1; no firm D call. CDR1 is SQVTM and CDR2 is ANQGSEA in the germline V gene. The CDR3 consists of 13 residues. The V and J ends lost 7 bases and 2 bases respectively, with 12 bases between them. CDR3 in amino acids: CSGNVAAYNEQFF. CDR3 bases: TGCAGCGGGAATGTAGCTGCCTACAATGAGCAGTTCTTC.

The rearrangement links TRBV27 to TRBJ2-5, with D uncertain. V gave up 3 bases and J gave up 1 base, with 6 bases separating them. CDR3 size: 13 residues. Germline V CDR1 and CDR2: MNHEY, SMNVEV (reference sequence). The CDR3 spells CASSFLFQETQYF. The DNA of the CDR3 is TGTGCCAGCAGTTTCCTTTTCCAAGAGACCCAGTACTTC.

The CDR3 bases are TGCAGCGTTGAAGAACCGGTTACAGGCTATGGCTACACCTTC. This sequence encodes CSVEEPVTGYGYTF. The chain is built from TRBV29-1 and TRBJ1-2, with D tentatively TRBD1 (5 bases). Between the trimmed V and J ends, which lost 0 bases and 4 bases, there was a span of 12 bases. Germline CDR1 is SQVTM and CDR2 is ANQGSEA. The CDR3 totals 14 residues. Full variable domain (remainder filled in from reference TRBV29-1 and TRBJ1-2): SAVISQKPSRDICQRGTSLTIQCQVDSQVTMMFWYRQQPGQSLTLIATANQGSEATYESGFVIDKFPISRPNLTFSTLTVSNMSPEDSSIYLCSVEEPVTGYGYTFGSGTRLTVV.

V is TRBV6-5 and J is TRBJ1-3, with D unclear. There are 11 residues in the CDR3. CDR1 is MNHEY, CDR2 SVGAGI, per germline. The CDR3: CAARSGNTIYF. CDR3 bases: TGTGCGGCCCGCTCTGGAAACACCATATATTTT.

The chain recombines TRBV20-1 with TRBJ2-7; 10 bases agree with TRBD2. Unmatched junction bases numbered 9, after V lost 2 bases and J lost 5 bases. This CDR3 is built from 15 residues. Germline CDR1 is DFQATT and CDR2 is SNEGSKA (reference sequence). CDR3 sequence reads: CSARPLAGEDHEQYF. CDR3 nucleotide sequence: TGCAGTGCTAGACCCCTAGCGGGAGAGGACCACGAGCAGTACTTC.

The rearrangement uses TRBV29-1 and TRBJ2-5; no firm D call. Germline assignment: CDR1 SQVTM and CDR2 ANQGSEA. This CDR3 comprises 14 residues. The ends were cut back, 8 bases at V and 0 bases at J, with 16 bases in the middle. CDR3 sequence: CSTAMGRYQETQYF. CDR3 nucleotide sequence: TGCAGCACTGCGATGGGCAGATACCAAGAGACCCAGTACTTC.

The chain uses TRBV28 and TRBJ2-5; D uncertain. V was cut by 6 bases and J by 4 bases, with 3 bases left in between. The CDR3 runs 10 residues. Germline CDR1 reads MDHEN; CDR2 reads SYDVKM. The CDR3 loop is CASRAETQYF. For the CDR3, the DNA is TGTGCCAGCAGGGCAGAGACCCAGTACTTC.

The chain uses TRBV29-1 and TRBJ2-1, with TRBD2 identical over 11 bases. V gave up 4 bases and J gave up 6 bases; unmatched junction bases: 2. The germline V gene has CDR1 SQVTM and CDR2 ANQGSEA. The CDR3 has 13 residues. The CDR3 nucleotides are TGCAGCGTTGGAACTAGCGGGAGCAATGAGCAGTTCTTC. Protein product: CSVGTSGSNEQFF.